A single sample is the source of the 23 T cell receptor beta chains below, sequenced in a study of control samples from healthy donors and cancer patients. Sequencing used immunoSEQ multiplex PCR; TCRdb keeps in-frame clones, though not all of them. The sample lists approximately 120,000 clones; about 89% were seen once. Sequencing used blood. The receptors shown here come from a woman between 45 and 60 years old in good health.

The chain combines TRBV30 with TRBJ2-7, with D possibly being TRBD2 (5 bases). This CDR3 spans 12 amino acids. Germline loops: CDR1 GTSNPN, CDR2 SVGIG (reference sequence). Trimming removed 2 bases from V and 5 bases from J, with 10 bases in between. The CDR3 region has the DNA TGTGCCTGGAGTTTGACGGGGAACGAGCAGTACTTC. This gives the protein CAWSLTGNEQYF.

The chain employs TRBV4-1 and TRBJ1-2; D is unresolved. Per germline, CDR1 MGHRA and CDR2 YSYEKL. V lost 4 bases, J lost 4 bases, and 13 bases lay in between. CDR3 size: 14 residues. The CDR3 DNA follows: TGCGCCAGCAGCCCCTTTTGGGCCTCCTATGGCTACACCTTC. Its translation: CASSPFWASYGYTF.

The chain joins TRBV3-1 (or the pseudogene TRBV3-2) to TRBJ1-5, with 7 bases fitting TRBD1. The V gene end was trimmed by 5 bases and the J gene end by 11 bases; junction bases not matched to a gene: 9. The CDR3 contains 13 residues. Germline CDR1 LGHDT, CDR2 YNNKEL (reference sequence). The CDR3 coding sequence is TGTGCCAGCAGCTCGACAGGGCAGGGGGCCCAGCATTTT. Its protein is CASSSTGQGAQHF.

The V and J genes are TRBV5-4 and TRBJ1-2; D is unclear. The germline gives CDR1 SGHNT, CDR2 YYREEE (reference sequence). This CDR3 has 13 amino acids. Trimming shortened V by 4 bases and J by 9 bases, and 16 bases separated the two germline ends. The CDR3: CASSPTSTSSYTF. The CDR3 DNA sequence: TGTGCCAGCAGCCCTACCTCCACCTCGAGCTACACCTTC. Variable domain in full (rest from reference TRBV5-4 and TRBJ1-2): ETGVTQSPTHLIKTRGQQVTLRCSSQSGHNTVSWYQQALGQGPQFIFQYYREEENGRGNFPPRFSGLQFPNYSSELNVNALELDDSALYLCASSPTSTSSYTFGSGTRLTVV.

The CDR3 DNA reads as TGTGCCAGCAGTGAAGCGCTTCAGGAAGGGCTCGAGCAGTTCTTC. Translated, it gives CASSEALQEGLEQFF. The chain has TRBV2 and TRBJ2-1; D is ambiguous. Germline CDR1 reads SNHLY; CDR2 reads FYNNEI. The CDR3 has 15 residues. V lost 0 bases, J lost 10 bases, and 16 bases lay in between.

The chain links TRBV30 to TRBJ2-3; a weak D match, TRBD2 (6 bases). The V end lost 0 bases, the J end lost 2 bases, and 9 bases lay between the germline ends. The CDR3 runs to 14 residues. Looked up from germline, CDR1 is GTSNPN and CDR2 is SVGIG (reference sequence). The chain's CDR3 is CAWSVGGVTDTQYF. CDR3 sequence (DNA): TGTGCCTGGAGTGTTGGCGGGGTCACAGATACGCAGTATTTT. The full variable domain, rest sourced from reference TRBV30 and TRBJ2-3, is SQTIHQWPATLVQPVGSPLSLECTVEGTSNPNLYWYRQAAGRGLQLLFYSVGIGQISSEVPQNLSASRPQDRQFILSSKKLLLSDSGFYLCAWSVGGVTDTQYFGPGTRLTVL.

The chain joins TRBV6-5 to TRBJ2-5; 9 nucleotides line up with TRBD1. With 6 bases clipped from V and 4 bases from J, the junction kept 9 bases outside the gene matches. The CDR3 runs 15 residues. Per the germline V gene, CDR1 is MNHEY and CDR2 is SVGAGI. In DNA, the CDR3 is TGTGCCAGCAGCCACGGGACAGGGCTCCCAGAGACCCAGTACTTC. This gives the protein CASSHGTGLPETQYF.

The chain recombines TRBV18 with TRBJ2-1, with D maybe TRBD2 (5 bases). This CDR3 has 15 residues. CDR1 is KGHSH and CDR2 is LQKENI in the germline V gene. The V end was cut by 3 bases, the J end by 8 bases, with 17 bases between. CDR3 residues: CASSPSGGSFDEQFF. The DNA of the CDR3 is TGTGCCAGCTCACCCAGCGGCGGATCTTTCGATGAGCAGTTCTTC.

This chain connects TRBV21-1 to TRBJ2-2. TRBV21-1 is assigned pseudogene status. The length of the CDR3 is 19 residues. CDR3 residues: CASSKGLNPSHANTGELFF. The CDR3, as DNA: TGTGCCAGCAGCAAAGGTCTTAACCCCTCTCACGCGAACACCGGGGAGCTGTTTTTT.

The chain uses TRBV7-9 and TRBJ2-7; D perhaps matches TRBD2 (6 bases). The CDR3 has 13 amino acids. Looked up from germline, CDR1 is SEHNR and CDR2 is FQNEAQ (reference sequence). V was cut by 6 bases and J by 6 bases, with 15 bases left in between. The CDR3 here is CASSSRDSPEQYF. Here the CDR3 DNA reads TGTGCCAGCAGTTCACGGGACTCCCCCGAGCAGTACTTC.

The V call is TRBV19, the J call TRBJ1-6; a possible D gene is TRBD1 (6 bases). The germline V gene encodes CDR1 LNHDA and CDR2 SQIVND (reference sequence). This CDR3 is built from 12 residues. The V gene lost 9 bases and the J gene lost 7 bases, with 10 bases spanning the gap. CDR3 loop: CASRDRNSPLHF. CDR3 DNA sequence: TGTGCCAGCCGCGACAGGAATTCACCCCTCCACTTT.

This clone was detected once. CDR3 nucleotides: TGTGCCAGTAGTATTCAGAGCTCCTATAATTCACCCCTCCACTTT. Its protein product is CASSIQSSYNSPLHF. The rearrangement joins TRBV19 to TRBJ1-6; D unresolved. V lost 3 bases, J lost 0 bases, and 6 bases lay in between. The CDR3 covers 15 residues. In germline, CDR1 is LNHDA, CDR2 SQIVND (reference sequence).

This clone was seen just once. CDR3 sequence reads: CSVEDQGVSYNEQFF. CDR3 nucleotides: TGCAGCGTTGAAGATCAGGGAGTCTCCTACAATGAGCAGTTCTTC. This chain links TRBV29-1 with TRBJ2-1, with D perhaps TRBD1 or TRBD2 (5 bases each). In germline, CDR1 is SQVTM, CDR2 ANQGSEA. This CDR3 is 15 amino acids long. V lost 0 bases to trimming and J lost 0 bases, with 9 bases between them.

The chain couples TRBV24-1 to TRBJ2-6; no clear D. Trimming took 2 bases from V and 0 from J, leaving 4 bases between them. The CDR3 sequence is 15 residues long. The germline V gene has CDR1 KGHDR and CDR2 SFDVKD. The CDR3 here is CATSDWDSGANVLTF. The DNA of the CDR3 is TGTGCCACCAGTGATTGGGACTCTGGGGCCAACGTCCTGACTTTC.

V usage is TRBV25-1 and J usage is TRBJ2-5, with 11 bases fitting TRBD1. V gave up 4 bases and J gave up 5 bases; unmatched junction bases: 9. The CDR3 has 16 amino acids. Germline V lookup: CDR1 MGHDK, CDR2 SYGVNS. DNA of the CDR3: TGTGCCAGCAGTGGTCCCGGGACAGGGGGACGGGAGACCCAGTACTTC. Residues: CASSGPGTGGRETQYF.

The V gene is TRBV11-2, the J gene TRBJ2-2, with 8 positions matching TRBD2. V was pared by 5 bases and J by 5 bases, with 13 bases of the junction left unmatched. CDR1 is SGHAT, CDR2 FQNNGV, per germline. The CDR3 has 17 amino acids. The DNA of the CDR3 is TGTGCCAGCAGCCCCTATACGGGGGGGTTTGTTACCGGGGAGCTGTTTTTT. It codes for CASSPYTGGFVTGELFF. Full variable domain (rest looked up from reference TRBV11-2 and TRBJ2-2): EAGVAQSPRYKIIEKRQSVAFWCNPISGHATLYWYQQILGQGPKLLIQFQNNGVVDDSQLPKDRFSAERLKGVDSTLKIQPAKLEDSAVYLCASSPYTGGFVTGELFFGEGSRLTVL.

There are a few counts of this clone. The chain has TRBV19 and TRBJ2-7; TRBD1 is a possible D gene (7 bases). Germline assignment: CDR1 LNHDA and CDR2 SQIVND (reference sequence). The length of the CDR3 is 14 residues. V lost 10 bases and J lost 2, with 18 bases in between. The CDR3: CATTAGQRTYEQYF. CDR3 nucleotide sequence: TGTGCCACTACCGCGGGACAGAGAACCTACGAGCAGTACTTC.

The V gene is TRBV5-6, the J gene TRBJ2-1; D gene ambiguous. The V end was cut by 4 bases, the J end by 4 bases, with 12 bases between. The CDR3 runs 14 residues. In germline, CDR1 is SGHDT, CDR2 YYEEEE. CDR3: CASSPRIVYNEQFF. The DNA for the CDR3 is TGTGCCAGCAGCCCTCGGATTGTGTACAATGAGCAGTTCTTC.

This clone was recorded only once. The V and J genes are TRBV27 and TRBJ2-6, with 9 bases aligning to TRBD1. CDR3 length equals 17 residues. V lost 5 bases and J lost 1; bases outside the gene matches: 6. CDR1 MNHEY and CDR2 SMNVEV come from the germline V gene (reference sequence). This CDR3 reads CASSLDRGISGANVLTF. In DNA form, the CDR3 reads TGTGCCAGCAGTCTGGACAGGGGAATTTCTGGGGCCAACGTCCTGACTTTC.

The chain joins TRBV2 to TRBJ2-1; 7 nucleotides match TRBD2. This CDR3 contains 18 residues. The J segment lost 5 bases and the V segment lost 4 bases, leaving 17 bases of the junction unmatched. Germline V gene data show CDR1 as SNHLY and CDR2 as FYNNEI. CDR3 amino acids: CASSVALYSTSVDNEQFF. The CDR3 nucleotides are TGTGCCAGCAGTGTGGCCCTCTATTCCACTAGCGTTGACAATGAGCAGTTCTTC. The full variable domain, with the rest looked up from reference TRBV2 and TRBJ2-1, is EPEVTQTPSHQVTQMGQEVILRCVPISNHLYFYWYRQILGQKVEFLVSFYNNEISEKSEIFDDQFSVERPDGSNFTLKIRSTKLEDSAMYFCASSVALYSTSVDNEQFFGPGTRLTVL.

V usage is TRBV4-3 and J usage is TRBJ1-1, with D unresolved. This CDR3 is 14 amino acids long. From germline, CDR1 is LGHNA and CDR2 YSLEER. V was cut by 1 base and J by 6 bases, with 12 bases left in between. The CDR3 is CASSQGFQDPEAFF. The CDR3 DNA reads TGCGCCAGCAGCCAAGGTTTCCAGGATCCTGAAGCTTTCTTT.

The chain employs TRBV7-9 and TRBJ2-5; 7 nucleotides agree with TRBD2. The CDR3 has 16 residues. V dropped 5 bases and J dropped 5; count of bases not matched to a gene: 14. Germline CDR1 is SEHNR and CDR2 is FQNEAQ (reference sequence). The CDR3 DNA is TGTGCCAGCAGCGACAGTACCGGGGGGACGGGGGAGACCCAGTACTTC. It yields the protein CASSDSTGGTGETQYF.

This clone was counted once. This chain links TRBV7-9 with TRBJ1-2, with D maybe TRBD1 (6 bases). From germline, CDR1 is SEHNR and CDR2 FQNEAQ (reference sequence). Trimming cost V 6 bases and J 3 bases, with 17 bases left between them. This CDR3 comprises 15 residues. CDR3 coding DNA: TGTGCCAGCAGTTCCCTCCCAGGACAGCACTATGGCTACACCTTC. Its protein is CASSSLPGQHYGYTF.